The TCR beta chain described here comes from a study of T cells in pancreatic ductal adenocarcinoma. This clone has just one count. This CDR3 is built from 17 residues. Surgery without prior neoadjuvant therapy was the treatment of the selected pancreatic ductal adenocarcinoma patients. Some clones are missing from TCRdb's copy, which holds only in-frame ones; the method was immunoSEQ multiplex PCR. The sample comprises roughly 100,000 clones, about 95% of which are singletons, and about 3% rests with the top ten. V usage is TRBV21-1 and J usage is TRBJ2-7; no check of the table's D call, TRBD2, against the DNA was made. TRBV21-1 is a listed pseudogene. The receptor comes from a human donor with pancreatic ductal adenocarcinoma. Sequenced: PBMCs. The DNA for the CDR3 is TGTGCCAGCAGCAAACCCGGCCCTAGCGGACCCTCCTACGAGCAGTACTTC. Translation gives CASSKPGPSGPSYEQYF.